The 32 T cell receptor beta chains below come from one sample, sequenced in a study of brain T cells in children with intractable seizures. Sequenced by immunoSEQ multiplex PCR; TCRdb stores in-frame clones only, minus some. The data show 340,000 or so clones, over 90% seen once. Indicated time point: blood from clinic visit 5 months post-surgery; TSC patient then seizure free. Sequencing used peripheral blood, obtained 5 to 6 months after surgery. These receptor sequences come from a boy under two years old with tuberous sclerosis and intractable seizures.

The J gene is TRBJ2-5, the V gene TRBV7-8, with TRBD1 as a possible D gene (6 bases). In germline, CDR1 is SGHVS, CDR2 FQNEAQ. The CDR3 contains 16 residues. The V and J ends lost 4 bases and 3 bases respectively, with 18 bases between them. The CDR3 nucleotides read TGTGCCAGCAGCTCATCAAGGGGGTTGGTTGAAGAGACCCAGTACTTC. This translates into CASSSSRGLVEETQYF.

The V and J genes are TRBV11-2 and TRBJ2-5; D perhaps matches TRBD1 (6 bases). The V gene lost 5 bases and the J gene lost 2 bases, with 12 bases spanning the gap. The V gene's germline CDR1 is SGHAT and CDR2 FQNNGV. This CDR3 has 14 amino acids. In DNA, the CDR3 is TGTGCCAGCAGCCCCTCCAGGGGTCAAGAGACCCAGTACTTC. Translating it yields CASSPSRGQETQYF. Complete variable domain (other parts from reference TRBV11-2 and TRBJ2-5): EAGVAQSPRYKIIEKRQSVAFWCNPISGHATLYWYQQILGQGPKLLIQFQNNGVVDDSQLPKDRFSAERLKGVDSTLKIQPAKLEDSAVYLCASSPSRGQETQYFGPGTRLLVL.

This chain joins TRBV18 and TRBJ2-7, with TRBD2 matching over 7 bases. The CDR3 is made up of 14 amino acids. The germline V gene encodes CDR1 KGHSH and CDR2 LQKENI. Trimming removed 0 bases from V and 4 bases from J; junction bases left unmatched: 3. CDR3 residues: CASSPPGLPYEQYF. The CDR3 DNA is TGTGCCAGCTCACCACCGGGACTACCGTACGAGCAGTACTTC.

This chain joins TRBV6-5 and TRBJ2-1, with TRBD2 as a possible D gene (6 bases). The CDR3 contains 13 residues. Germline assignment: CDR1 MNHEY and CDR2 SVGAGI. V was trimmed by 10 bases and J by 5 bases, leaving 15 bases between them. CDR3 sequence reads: CATTRSGHNEQFF. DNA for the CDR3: TGTGCCACCACGAGGAGCGGGCACAATGAGCAGTTCTTC.

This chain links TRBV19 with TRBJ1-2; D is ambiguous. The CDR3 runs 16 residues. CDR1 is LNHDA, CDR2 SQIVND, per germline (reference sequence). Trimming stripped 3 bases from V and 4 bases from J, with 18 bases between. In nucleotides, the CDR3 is TGTGCCAGTAGTATCCCCCGGCGGGTGGGAGGCTATGGCTACACCTTC. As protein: CASSIPRRVGGYGYTF.

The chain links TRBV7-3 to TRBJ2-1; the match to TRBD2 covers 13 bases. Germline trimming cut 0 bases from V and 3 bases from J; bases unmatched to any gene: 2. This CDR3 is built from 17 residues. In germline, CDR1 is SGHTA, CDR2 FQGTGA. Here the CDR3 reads CASSLTGTSGNYNEQFF. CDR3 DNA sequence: TGTGCCAGCAGCTTAACTGGGACTAGCGGGAACTACAATGAGCAGTTCTTC.

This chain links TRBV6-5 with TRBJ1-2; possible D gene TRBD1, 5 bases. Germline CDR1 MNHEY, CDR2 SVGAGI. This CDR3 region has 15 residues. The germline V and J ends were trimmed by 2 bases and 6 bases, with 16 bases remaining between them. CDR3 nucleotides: TGTGCCAGCAGTTACGACGGCGGGGACGGCAATGGCTACACCTTC. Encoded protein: CASSYDGGDGNGYTF.

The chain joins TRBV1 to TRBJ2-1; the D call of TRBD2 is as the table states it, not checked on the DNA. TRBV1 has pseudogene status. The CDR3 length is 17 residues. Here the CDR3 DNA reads TGCACCAGCAGCCATGAAAGCGGGAGGGCCCTAGGTAATGAGCAGTTCTTC. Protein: CTSSHESGRALGNEQFF.

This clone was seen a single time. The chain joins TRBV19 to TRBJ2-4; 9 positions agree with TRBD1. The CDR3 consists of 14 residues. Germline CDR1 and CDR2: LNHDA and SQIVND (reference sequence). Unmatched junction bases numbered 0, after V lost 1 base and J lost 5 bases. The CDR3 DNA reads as TGTGCCAGTAGTATAGGACAGGGGGAAAACATTCAGTACTTC. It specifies CASSIGQGENIQYF. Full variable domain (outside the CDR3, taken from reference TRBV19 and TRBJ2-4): DGGITQSPKYLFRKEGQNVTLSCEQNLNHDAMYWYRQDPGQGLRLIYYSQIVNDFQKGDIAEGYSVSREKKESFPLTVTSAQKNPTAFYLCASSIGQGENIQYFGAGTRLSVL.

The CDR3 region has the DNA TGTGCCAGCAGCGTAGCTACCAGGGCGGGAGGAACAGATACGCAGTATTTT. Protein product: CASSVATRAGGTDTQYF. The gene calls are TRBV9 and TRBJ2-3; 8 bases are shared with TRBD2. The length of the CDR3 is 17 residues. Trimming removed 0 bases from V and 3 bases from J; junction bases left unmatched: 9. Germline CDR1 SGDLS, CDR2 YYNGEE.

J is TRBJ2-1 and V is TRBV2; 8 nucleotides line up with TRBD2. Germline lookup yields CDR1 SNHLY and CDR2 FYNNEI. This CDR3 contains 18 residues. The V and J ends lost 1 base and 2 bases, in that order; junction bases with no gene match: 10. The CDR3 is CASSEEGSGRTAYNEQFF. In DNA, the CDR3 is TGTGCCAGCAGTGAAGAAGGGAGCGGGAGAACTGCCTACAATGAGCAGTTCTTC.

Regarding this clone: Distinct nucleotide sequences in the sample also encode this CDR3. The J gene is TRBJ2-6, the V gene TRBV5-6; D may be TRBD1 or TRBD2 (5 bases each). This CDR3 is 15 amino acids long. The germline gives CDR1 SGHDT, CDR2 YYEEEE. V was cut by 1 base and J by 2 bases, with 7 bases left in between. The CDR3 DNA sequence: TGTGCCAGCAGCTTGCGAGGGGCTGGGGCCAACGTCCTGACTTTC. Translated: CASSLRGAGANVLTF.

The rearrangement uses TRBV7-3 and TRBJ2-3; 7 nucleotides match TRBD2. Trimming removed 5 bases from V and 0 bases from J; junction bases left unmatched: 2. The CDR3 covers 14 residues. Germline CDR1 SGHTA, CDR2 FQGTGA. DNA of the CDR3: TGTGCCAGCAGCCTAGCGGCTAGCACAGATACGCAGTATTTT. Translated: CASSLAASTDTQYF.

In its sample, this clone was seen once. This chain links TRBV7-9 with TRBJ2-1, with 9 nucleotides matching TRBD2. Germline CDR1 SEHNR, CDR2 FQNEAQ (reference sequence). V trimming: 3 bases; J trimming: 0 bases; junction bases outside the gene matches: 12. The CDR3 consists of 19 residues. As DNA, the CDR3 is TGTGCCAGCAGCTTTAGCGGGAGAAATCGAATAAGCTCCTACAATGAGCAGTTCTTC. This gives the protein CASSFSGRNRISSYNEQFF.

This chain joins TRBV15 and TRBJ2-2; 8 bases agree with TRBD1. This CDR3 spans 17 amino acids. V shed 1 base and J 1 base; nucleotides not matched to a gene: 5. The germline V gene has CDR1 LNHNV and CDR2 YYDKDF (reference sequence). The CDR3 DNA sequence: TGTGCCACCAGCAGAGTCTACGGACAGGGGAACACCGGGGAGCTGTTTTTT. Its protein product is CATSRVYGQGNTGELFF.

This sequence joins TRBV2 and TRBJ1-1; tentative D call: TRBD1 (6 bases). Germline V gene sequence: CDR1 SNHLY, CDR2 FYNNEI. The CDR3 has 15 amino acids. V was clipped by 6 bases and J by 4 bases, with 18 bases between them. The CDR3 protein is CASRDPRGWGTEAFF. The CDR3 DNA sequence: TGTGCCAGCAGGGATCCCAGGGGTTGGGGCACTGAAGCTTTCTTT.

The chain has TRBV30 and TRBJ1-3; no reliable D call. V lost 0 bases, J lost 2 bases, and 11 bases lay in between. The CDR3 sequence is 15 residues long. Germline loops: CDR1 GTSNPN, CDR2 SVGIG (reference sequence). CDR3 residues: CAWSVRGRTGNTIYF. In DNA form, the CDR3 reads TGTGCCTGGAGTGTACGAGGGCGAACTGGAAACACCATATATTTT.

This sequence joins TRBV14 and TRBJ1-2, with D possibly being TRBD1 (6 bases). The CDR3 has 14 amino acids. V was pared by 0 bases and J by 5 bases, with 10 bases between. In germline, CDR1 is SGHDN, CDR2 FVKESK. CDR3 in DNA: TGTGCCAGCAGCCAAGATCGGGGGGCGTATGGCTACACCTTC. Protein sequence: CASSQDRGAYGYTF. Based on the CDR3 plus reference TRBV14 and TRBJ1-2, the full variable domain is EAGVTQFPSHSVIEKGQTVTLRCDPISGHDNLYWYRRVMGKEIKFLLHFVKESKQDESGMPNNRFLAERTGGTYSTLKVQPAELEDSGVYFCASSQDRGAYGYTFGSGTRLTVV.

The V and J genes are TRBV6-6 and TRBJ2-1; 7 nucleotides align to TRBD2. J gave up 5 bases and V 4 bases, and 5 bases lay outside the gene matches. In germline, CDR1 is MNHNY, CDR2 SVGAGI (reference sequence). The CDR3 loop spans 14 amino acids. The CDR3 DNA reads TGTGCCAGCAGTTTCCGGGACTACGACAATGAGCAGTTCTTC. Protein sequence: CASSFRDYDNEQFF.

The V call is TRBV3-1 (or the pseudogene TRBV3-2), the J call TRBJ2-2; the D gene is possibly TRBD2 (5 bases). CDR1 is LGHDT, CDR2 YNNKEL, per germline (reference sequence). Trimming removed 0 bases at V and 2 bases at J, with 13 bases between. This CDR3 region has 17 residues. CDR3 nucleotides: TGTGCCAGCAGCCAAGATCGAGGGCGCACCAACACCGGGGAGCTGTTTTTT. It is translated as CASSQDRGRTNTGELFF.

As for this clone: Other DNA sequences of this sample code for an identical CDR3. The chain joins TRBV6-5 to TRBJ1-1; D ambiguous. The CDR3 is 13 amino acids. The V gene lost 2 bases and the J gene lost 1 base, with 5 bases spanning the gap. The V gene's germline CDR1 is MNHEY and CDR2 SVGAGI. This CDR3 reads CASSYTKNTEAFF. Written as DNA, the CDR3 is TGTGCCAGCAGTTACACAAAGAACACTGAAGCTTTCTTT.

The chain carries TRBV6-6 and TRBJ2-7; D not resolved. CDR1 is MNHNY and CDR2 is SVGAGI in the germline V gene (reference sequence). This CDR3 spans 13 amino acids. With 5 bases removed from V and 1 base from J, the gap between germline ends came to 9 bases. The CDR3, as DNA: TGTGCCAGCAGTGCCAGTGGGTCCTACGAGCAGTACTTC. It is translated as CASSASGSYEQYF.

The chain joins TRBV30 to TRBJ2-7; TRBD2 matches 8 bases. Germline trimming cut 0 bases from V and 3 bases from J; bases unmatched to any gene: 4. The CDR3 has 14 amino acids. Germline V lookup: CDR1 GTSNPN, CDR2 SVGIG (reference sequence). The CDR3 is CAWSVSGSIYEQYF. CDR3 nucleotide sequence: TGTGCCTGGAGTGTGAGCGGGAGTATCTACGAGCAGTACTTC. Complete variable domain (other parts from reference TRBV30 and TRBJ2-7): SQTIHQWPATLVQPVGSPLSLECTVEGTSNPNLYWYRQAAGRGLQLLFYSVGIGQISSEVPQNLSASRPQDRQFILSSKKLLLSDSGFYLCAWSVSGSIYEQYFGPGTRLTVT.

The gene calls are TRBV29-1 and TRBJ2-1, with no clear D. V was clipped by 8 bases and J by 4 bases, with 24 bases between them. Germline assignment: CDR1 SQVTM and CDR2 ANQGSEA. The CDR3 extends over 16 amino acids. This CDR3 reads CSYTETSASLYNEQFF. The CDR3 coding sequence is TGCAGCTACACCGAAACGAGCGCAAGCCTTTACAATGAGCAGTTCTTC.

As DNA, the CDR3 is TGCGCCAGCAAAGGACAGGGACCCTACAATGAGCAGTTCTTC. This encodes CASKGQGPYNEQFF. This rearrangement joins TRBV10-1 to TRBJ2-1, with 8 bases fitting TRBD1. The CDR3 length is 14 residues. Germline loops: CDR1 WNHNN, CDR2 SYGVQD (reference sequence). The V and J ends lost 7 bases and 2 bases, in that order; junction bases with no gene match: 4.

The CDR3 region is CASSGGTDLYYGYTF. CDR3 in DNA: TGTGCCAGCAGCGGAGGGACAGATCTTTACTATGGCTACACCTTC. This sequence joins TRBV9 and TRBJ1-2, with 7 positions matching TRBD1. Germline values: CDR1 SGDLS, CDR2 YYNGEE. Germline trimming cut 3 bases from V and 3 bases from J; bases unmatched to any gene: 8. The CDR3 length is 15 residues.

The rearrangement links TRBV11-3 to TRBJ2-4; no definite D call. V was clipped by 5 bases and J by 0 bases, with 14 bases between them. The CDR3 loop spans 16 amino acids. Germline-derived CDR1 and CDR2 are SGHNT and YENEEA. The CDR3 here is CASSPGPNLAKNIQYF. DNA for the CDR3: TGTGCCAGCAGCCCTGGTCCGAACCTAGCCAAAAACATTCAGTACTTC.

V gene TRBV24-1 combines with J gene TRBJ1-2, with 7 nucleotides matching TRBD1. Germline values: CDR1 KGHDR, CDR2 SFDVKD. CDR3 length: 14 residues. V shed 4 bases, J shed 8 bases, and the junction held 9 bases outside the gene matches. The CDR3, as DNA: TGTGCCACCAGTGACCGACAGGGCGTGCAGGGCTACACCTTC. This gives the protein CATSDRQGVQGYTF.

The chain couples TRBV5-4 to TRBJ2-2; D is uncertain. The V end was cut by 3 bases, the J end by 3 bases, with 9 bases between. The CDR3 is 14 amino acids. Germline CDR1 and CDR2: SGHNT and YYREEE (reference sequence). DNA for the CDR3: TGTGCCAGCAGCTCTTTTCTTGACACCGGGGAGCTGTTTTTT. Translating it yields CASSSFLDTGELFF.

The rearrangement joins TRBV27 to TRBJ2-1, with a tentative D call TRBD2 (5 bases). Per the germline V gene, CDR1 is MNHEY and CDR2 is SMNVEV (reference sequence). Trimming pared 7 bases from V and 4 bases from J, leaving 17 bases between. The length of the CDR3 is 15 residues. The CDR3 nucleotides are TGTGCCAGCACTAGTCAGACCCGAGGGTACAATGAGCAGTTCTTC. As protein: CASTSQTRGYNEQFF.

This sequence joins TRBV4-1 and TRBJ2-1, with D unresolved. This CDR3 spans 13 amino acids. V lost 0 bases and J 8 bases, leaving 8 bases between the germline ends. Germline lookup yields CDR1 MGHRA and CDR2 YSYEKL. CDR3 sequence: CASSQDFGDEQFF. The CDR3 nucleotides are TGCGCCAGCAGCCAAGATTTTGGGGATGAGCAGTTCTTC.

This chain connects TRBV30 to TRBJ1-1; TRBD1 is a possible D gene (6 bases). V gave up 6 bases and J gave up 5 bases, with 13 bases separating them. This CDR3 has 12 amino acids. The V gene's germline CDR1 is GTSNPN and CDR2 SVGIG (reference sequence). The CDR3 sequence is CACGSRGTEAFF. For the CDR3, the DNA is TGTGCCTGCGGGTCGAGGGGGACTGAAGCTTTCTTT.